One sample yielded the 14 T cell receptor beta chains listed below, sequenced in a study of cytomegalovirus exposure and HLA in healthy donors. This PCR relied on a set of 60 Vbeta primers and 13 Jbeta primers. Some clones are missing from TCRdb's copy, which holds only in-frame ones; the method was immunoSEQ multiplex PCR. The sample lists 80,000 or so clones; around three quarters were seen once. The material sequenced was PBMCs. Every receptor here comes from a man aged 35 to 55 in good health and CMV-seronegative.

The rearrangement uses TRBV11-1 and TRBJ2-1; 8 bases are a match to TRBD1. Trimming removed 0 bases from V and 4 bases from J; junction bases left unmatched: 8. This CDR3 contains 17 residues. Per germline, CDR1 SGHAT and CDR2 FQDESV (reference sequence). The CDR3 reads CASSLAGGQGWYNEQFF. CDR3 nucleotides: TGTGCCAGCAGCTTAGCGGGTGGACAGGGATGGTACAATGAGCAGTTCTTC.

The chain is built from TRBV7-9 and TRBJ2-1; 11 bases are shared with TRBD2. Per the germline V gene, CDR1 is SEHNR and CDR2 is FQNEAQ (reference sequence). The V and J ends lost 1 base and 7 bases, in that order; junction bases with no gene match: 9. There are 17 residues in the CDR3. CDR3 protein: CASSLGHTSGRVNEQFF. The CDR3 DNA reads TGTGCCAGCAGCTTAGGGCATACTAGCGGGAGAGTAAATGAGCAGTTCTTC.

The chain links TRBV2 to TRBJ2-7, with 8 bases fitting TRBD1. With 6 bases clipped from V and 5 bases from J, the junction kept 6 bases outside the gene matches. Germline V gene sequence: CDR1 SNHLY, CDR2 FYNNEI. This CDR3 is 13 amino acids long. CDR3 nucleotides: TGTGCCAGCAGGGACAGGGCCTTAGACGAGCAGTACTTC. Its translation: CASRDRALDEQYF.

The chain couples TRBV27 to TRBJ2-7; TRBD1 matches 12 bases. The ends lost 5 bases at V and 4 bases at J; junction bases unmatched: 6. The CDR3 is made up of 15 amino acids. Germline values: CDR1 MNHEY, CDR2 SMNVEV (reference sequence). CDR3 nucleotides: TGTGCCAGCAGTCTACCGGGACAGGGGGCTTACGAGCAGTACTTC. This codes for CASSLPGQGAYEQYF.

This chain uses TRBV19 with TRBJ1-5; D unclear. CDR1 is LNHDA and CDR2 is SQIVND in the germline V gene (reference sequence). Trimming took 7 bases from V and 2 from J, leaving 18 bases between them. This CDR3 spans 16 amino acids. The CDR3 DNA follows: TGTGCCAGTAATAATGCCCGGGGAAGAGGCAATCAGCCCCAGCATTTT. Translation gives CASNNARGRGNQPQHF.

This clone is labeled as medium-sized (0.01 to 0.1%). The chain carries TRBV30 and TRBJ1-1, with a possible D match to TRBD1 (5 bases). The length of the CDR3 is 12 residues. Trimming pared 8 bases from V and 7 bases from J, leaving 17 bases between. CDR1 and CDR2 (germline): GTSNPN, SVGIG (reference sequence). The CDR3 loop is CAHNRGWGEAFF. CDR3 sequence (DNA): TGTGCCCACAACCGGGGGTGGGGTGAAGCTTTCTTT.

The genes are TRBV11-2 and TRBJ2-1, with D possibly matching TRBD2 (6 bases). The CDR3 is 13 residues long. Between the trimmed V and J ends, which lost 4 bases and 9 bases, there was a span of 13 bases. Germline V gene lookup returns CDR1 SGHAT and CDR2 FQNNGV. CDR3: CASSSLAQGEQFF. CDR3 coding DNA: TGTGCCAGCAGCTCTCTAGCGCAAGGTGAGCAGTTCTTC.

This clone was detected once. This sequence joins TRBV7-6 and TRBJ1-1, with TRBD1 identical over 11 bases. Germline V gene sequence: CDR1 SGHVS, CDR2 FNYEAQ. The length of the CDR3 is 15 residues. V lost 5 bases, J lost 5 bases, and 7 bases stayed unmatched. The CDR3 spells CASSATGTGGTEAFF. In DNA form, the CDR3 reads TGTGCCAGCAGCGCAACCGGGACAGGGGGAACTGAAGCTTTCTTT.

Comment on this clone: The same CDR3 is also encoded by other DNA sequences in this sample. J is TRBJ2-7 and V is TRBV7-8; TRBD1 matches at 7 bases. The CDR3 has 15 amino acids. J lost 0 bases, V lost 1 base, and 3 bases had no gene match. Per the germline V gene, CDR1 is SGHVS and CDR2 is FQNEAQ. As DNA, the CDR3 is TGTGCCAGCAGCTTAGGACAGGGTCCCTCCTACGAGCAGTACTTC. Translated, it gives CASSLGQGPSYEQYF.

The V and J genes are TRBV7-2 and TRBJ2-7, with 13 bases matching TRBD2. Trimming took 5 bases from V and 6 from J; bases not matched to a gene: 7. The V gene's germline CDR1 is SGHTA and CDR2 FQGNSA. The CDR3 runs 15 residues. Here the CDR3 reads CASSPGLAGVVEQYF. DNA of the CDR3: TGTGCCAGCAGCCCAGGACTAGCGGGAGTTGTCGAGCAGTACTTC. Full variable domain (outside the CDR3, taken from reference TRBV7-2 and TRBJ2-7): GAGVSQSPSNKVTEKGKDVELRCDPISGHTALYWYRQSLGQGLEFLIYFQGNSAPDKSGLPSDRFSAERTGGSVSTLTIQRTQQEDSAVYLCASSPGLAGVVEQYFGPGTRLTVT.

Remarks on this clone: The same CDR3 is also encoded by other DNA sequences in this sample. This chain connects TRBV6-5 to TRBJ1-2; a weak D match, TRBD1 (5 bases). Per germline, CDR1 MNHEY and CDR2 SVGAGI. The CDR3 is made up of 13 amino acids. V gave up 5 bases and J gave up 5 bases, with 12 bases separating them. This CDR3 is CASSVSGRYGYTF. The DNA for the CDR3 is TGTGCCAGCAGTGTATCAGGGAGGTATGGCTACACCTTC.

The chain combines TRBV10-3 with TRBJ2-1; 8 bases are a match to TRBD2. V lost 3 bases and J lost 7; bases outside the gene matches: 14. Germline V lookup: CDR1 ENHRY, CDR2 SYGVKD. The CDR3 length is 17 residues. The DNA of the CDR3 is TGTGCCATCAGTGAATTCCTGCCGGGACTAGGGGGGAATGAGCAGTTCTTC. Protein sequence: CAISEFLPGLGGNEQFF.

This clone was seen only once. The rearrangement uses TRBV9 and TRBJ1-1; D is perhaps TRBD1 (6 bases). Germline CDR1 is SGDLS and CDR2 is YYNGEE. Trimming cost V 3 bases and J 0 bases, with 12 bases left between them. CDR3 length: 15 amino acids. The CDR3 DNA is TGTGCCAGCAGCGCTTTACAGGGCGTGAACACTGAAGCTTTCTTT. It yields the protein CASSALQGVNTEAFF.

The V and J genes are TRBV7-9 and TRBJ2-5, with 11 bases matching TRBD2. With V trimmed by 4 bases and J by 4 bases, 11 bases remained unmatched. The germline V gene has CDR1 SEHNR and CDR2 FQNEAQ (reference sequence). This CDR3 has 17 amino acids. Here the CDR3 DNA reads TGTGCCAGCAGCTGGAGGACTAGCGGGCCAGTGGGAGAGACCCAGTACTTC. Translation gives CASSWRTSGPVGETQYF.